The present T cell receptor (beta chain) was sequenced within a study of a mutant IDH1 vaccine in newly diagnosed glioma. Background on the study: Vaccine administration was initiated 4-6 weeks following radiotherapy alone, or with temozolomide cycles. The study, taken as a whole, reports: Pseudoprogression seemed unrelated to changes in top peripheral T cell clonotypes.

Clones were read by immunoSEQ multiplex PCR, and TCRdb kept only the in-frame ones, dropping some. The data show roughly 29,000 clones, 80% seen once. On this clone: Its antigen remains unknown.

The sample's time point: week 23, last vaccination. Each dose of the vaccine consisted of 300 ug of mutant IDH1 20-mer peptide, with topical imiquimod. Germline values: CDR1 SGHTA, CDR2 FQGNSA. The V gene lost 5 bases and the J gene lost 4 bases, with 20 bases spanning the gap. The CDR3 totals 16 residues. The sample here was PBMCs, taken from a glioma patient whose treatment included an IDH1 peptide vaccine. The V call is TRBV7-2, the J call TRBJ2-5; D possibly corresponds to TRBD1 (6 bases). This receptor was taken from a woman aged 18-29 years with glioma. The CDR3 region has the DNA TGTGCCAGCAGCCTGCAAGTACAGGGTCAAGGAGAGACCCAGTACTTC. Protein product: CASSLQVQGQGETQYF. Variable domain in full (rest from reference TRBV7-2 and TRBJ2-5): GAGVSQSPSNKVTEKGKDVELRCDPISGHTALYWYRQSLGQGLEFLIYFQGNSAPDKSGLPSDRFSAERTGGSVSTLTIQRTQQEDSAVYLCASSLQVQGQGETQYFGPGTRLLVL.